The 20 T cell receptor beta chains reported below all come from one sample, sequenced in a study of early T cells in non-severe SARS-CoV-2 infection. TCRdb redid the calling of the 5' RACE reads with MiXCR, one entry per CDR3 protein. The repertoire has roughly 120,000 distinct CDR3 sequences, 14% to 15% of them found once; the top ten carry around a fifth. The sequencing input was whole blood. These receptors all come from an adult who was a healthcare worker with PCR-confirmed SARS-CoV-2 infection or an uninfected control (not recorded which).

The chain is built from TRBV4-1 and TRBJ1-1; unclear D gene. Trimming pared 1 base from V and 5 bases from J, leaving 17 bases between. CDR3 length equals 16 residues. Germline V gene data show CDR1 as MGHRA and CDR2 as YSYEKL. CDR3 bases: TGCGCCAGCAGCCAAGGCGGCAGCAGACGAAGAACTGAAGCTTTCTTT. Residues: CASSQGGSRRRTEAFF.

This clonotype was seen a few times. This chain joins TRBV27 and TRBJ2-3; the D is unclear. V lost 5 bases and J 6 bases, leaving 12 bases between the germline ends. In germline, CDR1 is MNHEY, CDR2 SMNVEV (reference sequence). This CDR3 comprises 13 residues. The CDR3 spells CASSPTLWDTQYF. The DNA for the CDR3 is TGTGCCAGCAGTCCGACTCTTTGGGATACGCAGTATTTT.

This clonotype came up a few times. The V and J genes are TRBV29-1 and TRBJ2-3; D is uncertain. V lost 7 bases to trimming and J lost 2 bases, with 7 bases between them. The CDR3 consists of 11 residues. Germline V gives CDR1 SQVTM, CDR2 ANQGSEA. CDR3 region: CSASSTDTQYF. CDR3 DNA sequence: TGCAGCGCTTCTTCCACAGATACGCAGTATTTT.

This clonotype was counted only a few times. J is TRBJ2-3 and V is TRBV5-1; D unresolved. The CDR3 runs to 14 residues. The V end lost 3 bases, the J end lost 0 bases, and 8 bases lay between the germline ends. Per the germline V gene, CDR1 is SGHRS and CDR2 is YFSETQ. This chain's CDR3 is CASSWGSSTDTQYF. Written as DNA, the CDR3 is TGCGCCAGCAGCTGGGGTAGTAGCACAGATACGCAGTATTTT.

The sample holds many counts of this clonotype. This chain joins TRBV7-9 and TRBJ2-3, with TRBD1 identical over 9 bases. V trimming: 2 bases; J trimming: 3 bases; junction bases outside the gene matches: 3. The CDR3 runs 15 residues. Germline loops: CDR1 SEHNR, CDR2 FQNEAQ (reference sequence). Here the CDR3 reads CASSLRDRVTDTQYF. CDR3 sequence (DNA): TGTGCCAGCAGCTTACGGGACAGGGTTACAGATACGCAGTATTTT.

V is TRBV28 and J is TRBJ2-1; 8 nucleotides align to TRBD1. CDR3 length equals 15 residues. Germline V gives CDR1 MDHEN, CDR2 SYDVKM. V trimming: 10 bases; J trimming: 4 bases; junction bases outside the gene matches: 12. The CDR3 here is CATSTPGQEYNEQFF. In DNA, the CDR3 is TGTGCCACCTCTACCCCGGGACAGGAGTACAATGAGCAGTTCTTC.

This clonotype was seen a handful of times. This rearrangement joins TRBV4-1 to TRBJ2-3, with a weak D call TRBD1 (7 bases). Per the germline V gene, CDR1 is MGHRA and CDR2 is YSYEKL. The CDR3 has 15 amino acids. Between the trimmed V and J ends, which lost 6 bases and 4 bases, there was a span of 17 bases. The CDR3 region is CASRLTGTSSDTQYF. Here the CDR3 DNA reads TGCGCCAGCAGATTGACAGGGACTTCATCAGATACGCAGTATTTT.

The CDR3 is CASILGVPGELFF. The CDR3 coding sequence is TGTGCCAGCATCTTGGGAGTTCCCGGGGAGCTGTTTTTT. The V call is TRBV12-3 or TRBV12-4, the J call TRBJ2-2; D is perhaps TRBD2 (5 bases). The CDR3 covers 13 residues. V gave up 7 bases and J gave up 6 bases, with 12 bases separating them.

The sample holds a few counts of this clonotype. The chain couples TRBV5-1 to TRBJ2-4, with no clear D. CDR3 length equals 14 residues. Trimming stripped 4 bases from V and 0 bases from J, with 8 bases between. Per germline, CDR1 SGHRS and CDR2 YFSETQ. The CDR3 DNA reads TGCGCCAGCAGCCCAAACCTAGCCAAAAACATTCAGTACTTC. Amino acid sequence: CASSPNLAKNIQYF. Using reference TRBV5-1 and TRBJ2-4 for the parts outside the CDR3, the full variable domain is KAGVTQTPRYLIKTRGQQVTLSCSPISGHRSVSWYQQTPGQGLQFLFEYFSETQRNKGNFPGRFSGRQFSNSRSEMNVSTLELGDSALYLCASSPNLAKNIQYFGAGTRLSVL.

CDR3 bases: TGCGCCAGCAGCTTCGACAGGGGGCATGAGCAGTTCTTC. This gives the protein CASSFDRGHEQFF. V gene TRBV5-1 combines with J gene TRBJ2-1, with 10 bases aligning to TRBD1. V lost 2 bases, J lost 8 bases, and 1 base stayed unmatched. Per the germline V gene, CDR1 is SGHRS and CDR2 is YFSETQ. The CDR3 loop spans 13 amino acids. The complete variable domain, with remaining parts taken from reference TRBV5-1 and TRBJ2-1, reads KAGVTQTPRYLIKTRGQQVTLSCSPISGHRSVSWYQQTPGQGLQFLFEYFSETQRNKGNFPGRFSGRQFSNSRSEMNVSTLELGDSALYLCASSFDRGHEQFFGPGTRLTVL.

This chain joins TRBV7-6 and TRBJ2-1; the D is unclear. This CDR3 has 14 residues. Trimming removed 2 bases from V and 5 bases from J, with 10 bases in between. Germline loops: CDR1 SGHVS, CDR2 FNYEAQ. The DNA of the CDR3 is TGTGCCAGCAGCTTATACGTCTCAAACAATGAGCAGTTCTTC. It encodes CASSLYVSNNEQFF.

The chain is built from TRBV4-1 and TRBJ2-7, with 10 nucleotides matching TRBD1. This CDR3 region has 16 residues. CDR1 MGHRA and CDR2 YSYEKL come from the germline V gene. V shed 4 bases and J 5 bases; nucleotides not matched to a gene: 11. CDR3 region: CASSPRGQGLSNEQYF. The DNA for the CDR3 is TGCGCCAGCAGCCCGAGGGGACAGGGGTTGAGCAACGAGCAGTACTTC.

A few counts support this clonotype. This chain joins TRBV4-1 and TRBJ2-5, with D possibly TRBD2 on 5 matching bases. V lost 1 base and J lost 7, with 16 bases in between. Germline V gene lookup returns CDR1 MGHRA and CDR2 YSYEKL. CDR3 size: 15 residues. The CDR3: CASSQGTVDGGTQYF. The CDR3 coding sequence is TGCGCCAGCAGCCAAGGGACGGTGGACGGAGGGACCCAGTACTTC.

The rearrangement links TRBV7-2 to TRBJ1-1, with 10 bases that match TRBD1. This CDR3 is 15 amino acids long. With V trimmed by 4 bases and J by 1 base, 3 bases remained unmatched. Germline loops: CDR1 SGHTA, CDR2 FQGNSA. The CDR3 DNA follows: TGTGCCAGCAGCTCGTGGGACAGGGGGAACACTGAAGCTTTCTTT. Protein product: CASSSWDRGNTEAFF.

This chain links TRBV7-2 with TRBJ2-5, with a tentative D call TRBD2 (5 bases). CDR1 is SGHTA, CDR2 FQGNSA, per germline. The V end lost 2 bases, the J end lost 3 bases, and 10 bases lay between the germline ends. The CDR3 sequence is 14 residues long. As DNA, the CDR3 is TGTGCCAGCAGCTTAAGGAGCGGTGAAGAGACCCAGTACTTC. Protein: CASSLRSGEETQYF.

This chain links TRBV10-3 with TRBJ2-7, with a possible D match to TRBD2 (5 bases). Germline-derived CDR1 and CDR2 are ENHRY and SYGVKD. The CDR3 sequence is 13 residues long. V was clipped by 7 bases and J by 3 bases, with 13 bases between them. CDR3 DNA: TGTGCCATCACCGAAGGAGGCGGCTACGAGCAGTACTTC. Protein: CAITEGGGYEQYF.

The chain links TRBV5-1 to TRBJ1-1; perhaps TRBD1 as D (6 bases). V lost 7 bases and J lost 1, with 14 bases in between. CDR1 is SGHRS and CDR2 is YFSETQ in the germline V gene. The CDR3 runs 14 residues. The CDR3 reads CASGLGQRNTEAFF. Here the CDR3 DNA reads TGCGCCAGCGGGCTTGGACAGCGGAACACTGAAGCTTTCTTT.

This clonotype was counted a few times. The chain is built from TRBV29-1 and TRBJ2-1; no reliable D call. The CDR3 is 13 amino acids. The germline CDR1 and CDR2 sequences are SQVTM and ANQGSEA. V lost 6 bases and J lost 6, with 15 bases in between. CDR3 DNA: TGCAGCGTATCAAGAAACCTAGTCAATGAGCAGTTCTTC. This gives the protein CSVSRNLVNEQFF.

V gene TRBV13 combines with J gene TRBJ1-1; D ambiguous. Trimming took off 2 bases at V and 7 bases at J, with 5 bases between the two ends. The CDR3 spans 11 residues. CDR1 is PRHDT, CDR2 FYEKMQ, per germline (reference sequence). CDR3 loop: CASSLQYEAFF. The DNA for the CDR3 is TGTGCCAGCAGCTTACAGTATGAAGCTTTCTTT.

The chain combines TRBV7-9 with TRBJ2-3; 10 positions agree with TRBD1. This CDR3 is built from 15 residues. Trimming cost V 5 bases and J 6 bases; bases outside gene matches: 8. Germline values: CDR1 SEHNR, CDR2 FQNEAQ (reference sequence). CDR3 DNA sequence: TGTGCCAGCAGCAAACAGGGACAGGGGATCGATACGCAGTATTTT. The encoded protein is CASSKQGQGIDTQYF.